Listed below are T cell receptor beta chains from one sample, sequenced in a study of tumor-infiltrating lymphocytes in primary liver carcinoma. TCRdb re-analysed the multiplex PCR reads in MiXCR, keeping a single row per CDR3 protein. The top ten hold 25% to 35% of the sample, which has 45,000 to 55,000 distinct CDR3 sequences, 65% to 80% seen once. The specimen sequenced was liver tumor tissue from sampling region 5. These receptors originate from a man aged 35-49 years with primary liver carcinoma and hepatitis B virus infection. The CDR3 runs from the conserved cysteine through the conserved F or W. Fields, in order: V gene, CDR3 protein.

V: TRBV29-1
CDR3: CSVAYSGQGYEQYF

V: TRBV6-5
CDR3: CASRRGAGDSYNEQFF

V: TRBV12-3/TRBV12-4
CDR3: CASSPGTGATGELFF

V: TRBV4-1
CDR3: CASSLEAGVQGVDEQFF

V: TRBV6-1
CDR3: CATSERGSTDTRYF

V: TRBV28
CDR3: CASSYGGSVYEQYF

V: TRBV10-2
CDR3: CASSESSGYAYEEYF

V: TRBV10-3
CDR3: CAISDLTLTASFMNTEAFF

V: TRBV12-3/TRBV12-4
CDR3: CASSFPATQVTQYF

V: TRBV6-1
CDR3: CAGSDGRYTF

V: TRBV11-2
CDR3: CTSSFRDSSDTQYF

V: TRBV11-2
CDR3: CAGIWTSGIDEQFF

V: TRBV5-8
CDR3: CVSSSRRGSGELFF

V: TRBV12-3/TRBV12-4
CDR3: CGSSKLAGVNERFF

V: TRBV5-6
CDR3: CASSLEPTHYCEQYF

V: TRBV5-1
CDR3: CASSLGAGDWGDTQYF

V: TRBV12-3/TRBV12-4
CDR3: CARRGLVGPNEQFF

V: TRBV11-3
CDR3: CASRIRGSHNEQSF

V: TRBV6-6
CDR3: CAISGGSSYEQYF

V: TRBV11-2
CDR3: CGSAQGAGDTIYF

V: TRBV6-5
CDR3: CASTFWTGMKAGANVLTF

V: TRBV2
CDR3: CASKIGVEQTQYF

V: TRBV11-3
CDR3: CTSSPSGGTDTLYF

V: TRBV7-2
CDR3: CASSLSTYTGELFF

V: TRBV29-1
CDR3: CSGGQAAYSEQFF

V: TRBV7-8
CDR3: CASSLLESGNTLYF

V: TRBV16
CDR3: CASNQWGPNNSPLHF

V: TRBV6-1
CDR3: CASTRHGRTGELFF

V: TRBV20-1
CDR3: CSARTGGYADTQYF

V: TRBV14
CDR3: CASSQDLGGVQYF

V: TRBV11-2
CDR3: CVISADPRDGRSNEKLFF

V: TRBV12-3/TRBV12-4
CDR3: CASSGTGQGVPLHF

V: TRBV12-3/TRBV12-4
CDR3: CTSSLDRSNYGYTF

V: TRBV11-1
CDR3: CASTLEARPQGTQCF

V: TRBV12-3/TRBV12-4
CDR3: CASSKADSLSPEAFF

V: TRBV4-2
CDR3: CASSQYKRANDEKLFF

V: TRBV29-1
CDR3: CSVGTEYNEQFF

V: TRBV4-2
CDR3: CANNQDRQDTGELLF

V: TRBV5-1
CDR3: CASNLASGSTDTLYF

V: TRBV5-4
CDR3: CASTTVTGTSGTDTQYF

V: TRBV9
CDR3: CASSGLEGTQYF

V: TRBV12-3/TRBV12-4
CDR3: CASSPQAGGSGDGQSF

V: TRBV30
CDR3: CAWSTDRGGNQPQHF

V: TRBV7-3
CDR3: CASSSGGGWDEQFF

V: TRBV12-3/TRBV12-4
CDR3: CASSSRHPHGELFF

V: TRBV11-3
CDR3: CASSLSGTSGRIYEQFF

V: TRBV20-1
CDR3: CNAREAKNWGNEQFF

V: TRBV13
CDR3: CTSGLGSWGPDTQYF

V: TRBV4-1
CDR3: CASSPSKGASYGYTF

V: TRBV11-2
CDR3: CACSVVALTGTGELFF

V: TRBV6-2/TRBV6-3
CDR3: CATTQSNEQFF

V: TRBV6-5
CDR3: CASGLWTGAKAGADVLTF

V: TRBV30
CDR3: CAWSVGRSTYEHYF

V: TRBV6-5
CDR3: CASNDVTSGRNEQIF

V: TRBV10-1
CDR3: CANSESSLGAGNTIYF

V: TRBV12-3/TRBV12-4
CDR3: CACSSTGYGGGYTF

V: TRBV2
CDR3: CASRDSYRNQPQHF

V: TRBV6-1
CDR3: CTSSGLFHDQYF